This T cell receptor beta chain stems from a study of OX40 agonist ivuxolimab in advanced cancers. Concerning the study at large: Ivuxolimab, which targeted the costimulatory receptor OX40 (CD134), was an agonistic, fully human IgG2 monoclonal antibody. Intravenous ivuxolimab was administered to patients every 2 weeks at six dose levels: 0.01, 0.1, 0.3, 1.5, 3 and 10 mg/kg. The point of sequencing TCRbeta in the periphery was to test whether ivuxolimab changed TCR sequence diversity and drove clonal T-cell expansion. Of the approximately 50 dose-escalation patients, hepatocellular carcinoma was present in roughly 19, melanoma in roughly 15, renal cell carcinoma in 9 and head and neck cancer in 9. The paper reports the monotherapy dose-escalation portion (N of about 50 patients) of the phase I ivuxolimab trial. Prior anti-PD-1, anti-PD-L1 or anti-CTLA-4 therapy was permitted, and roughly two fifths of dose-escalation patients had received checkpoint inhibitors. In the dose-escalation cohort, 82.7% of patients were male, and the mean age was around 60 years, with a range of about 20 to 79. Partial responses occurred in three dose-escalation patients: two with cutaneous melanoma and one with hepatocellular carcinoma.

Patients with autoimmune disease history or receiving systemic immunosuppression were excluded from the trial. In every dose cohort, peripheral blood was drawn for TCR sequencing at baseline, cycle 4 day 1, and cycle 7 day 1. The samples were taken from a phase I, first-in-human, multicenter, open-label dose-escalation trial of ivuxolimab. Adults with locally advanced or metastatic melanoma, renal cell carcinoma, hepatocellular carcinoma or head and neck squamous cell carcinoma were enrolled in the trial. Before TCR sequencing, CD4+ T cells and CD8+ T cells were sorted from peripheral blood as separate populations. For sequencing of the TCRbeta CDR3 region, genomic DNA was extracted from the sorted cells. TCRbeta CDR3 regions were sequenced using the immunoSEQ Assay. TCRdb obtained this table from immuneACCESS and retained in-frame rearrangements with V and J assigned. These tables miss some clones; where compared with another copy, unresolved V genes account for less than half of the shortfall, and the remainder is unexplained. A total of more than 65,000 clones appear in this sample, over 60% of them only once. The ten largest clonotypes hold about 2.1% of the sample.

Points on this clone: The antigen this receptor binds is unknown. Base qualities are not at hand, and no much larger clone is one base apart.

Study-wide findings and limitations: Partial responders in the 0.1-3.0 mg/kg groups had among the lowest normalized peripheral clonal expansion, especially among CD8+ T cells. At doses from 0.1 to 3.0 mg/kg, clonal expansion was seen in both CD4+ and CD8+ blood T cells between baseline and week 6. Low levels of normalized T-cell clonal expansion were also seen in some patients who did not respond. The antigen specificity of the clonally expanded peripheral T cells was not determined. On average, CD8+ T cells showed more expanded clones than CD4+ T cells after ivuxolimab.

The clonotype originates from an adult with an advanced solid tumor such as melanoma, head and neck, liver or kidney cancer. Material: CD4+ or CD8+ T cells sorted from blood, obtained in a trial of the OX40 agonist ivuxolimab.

In nucleotides, the sequence is TGTGCCAGCAGCGTAGATTCAGATTCAACGGGTCAGCCCCAGCATTTT. This is translated as CASSVDSDSTGQPQHF. The sequence joins TRBV9 to TRBJ1-5; the D segment cannot be called with confidence. The cysteine opens and the phenylalanine closes a CDR3 of 16 amino acids. Of the read, only the CDR3 DNA is kept; its 48 bases are in frame from base 1. The junction carries 16 bases between V and J, which are trimmed by 0 bases and 6 bases respectively. CDR1 SGDLS and CDR2 YYNGEE were looked up in the germline V gene.